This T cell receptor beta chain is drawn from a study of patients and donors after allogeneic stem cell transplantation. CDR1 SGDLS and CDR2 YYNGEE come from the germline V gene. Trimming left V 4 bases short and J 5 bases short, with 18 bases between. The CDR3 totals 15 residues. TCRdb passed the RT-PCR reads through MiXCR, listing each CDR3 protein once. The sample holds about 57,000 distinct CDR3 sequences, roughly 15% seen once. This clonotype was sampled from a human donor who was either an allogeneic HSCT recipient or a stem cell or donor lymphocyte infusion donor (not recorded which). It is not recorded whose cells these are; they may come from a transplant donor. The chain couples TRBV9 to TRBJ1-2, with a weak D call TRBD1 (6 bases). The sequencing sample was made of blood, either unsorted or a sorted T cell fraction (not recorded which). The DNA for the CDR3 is TGTGCCAGCAGCATCGACCAACAGGGAGCGTATGGCTACACCTTC. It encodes CASSIDQQGAYGYTF. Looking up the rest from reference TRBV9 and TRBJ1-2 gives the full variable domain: DSGVTQTPKHLITATGQRVTLRCSPRSGDLSVYWYQQSLDQGLQFLIQYYNGEERAKGNILERFSAQQFPDLHSELNLSSLELGDSALYFCASSIDQQGAYGYTFGSGTRLTVV.